What follows are 14 T cell receptor beta chains derived from one specimen sequenced in a study of shared clonotypes between healthy human individuals. The protocol was immunoSEQ multiplex PCR, while the TCRdb copy is restricted to in-frame clones and leaves out a portion. The table has roughly 480,000 clones, roughly 85% seen once. The specimen sequenced was PBMCs. These receptors were obtained from a woman aged 40-49 years in good health. Some clones in this sample may be carry-over from other donors' samples.

The chain uses TRBV5-5 and TRBJ2-7; D perhaps matches TRBD2 (5 bases). This CDR3 is built from 16 residues. CDR1 and CDR2 from the germline V gene are SGHKS and YYEKEE (reference sequence). Trimming left V 2 bases short and J 2 bases short, with 17 bases between. The CDR3 DNA is TGTGCCAGCAGCTTTGGTCCTGACGGGAAAGCCTACGAGCAGTACTTC. This encodes CASSFGPDGKAYEQYF. The whole variable domain, remainder taken from reference TRBV5-5 and TRBJ2-7, is DAGVTQSPTHLIKTRGQQVTLRCSPISGHKSVSWYQQVLGQGPQFIFQYYEKEERGRGNFPDRFSARQFPNYSSELNVNALLLGDSALYLCASSFGPDGKAYEQYFGPGTRLTVT.

The chain links TRBV4-3 to TRBJ2-7, with 7 bases lining up with TRBD1. With 4 bases clipped from V and 0 bases from J, the junction kept 12 bases outside the gene matches. The V gene's germline CDR1 is LGHNA and CDR2 YSLEER. This CDR3 comprises 17 residues. CDR3 protein: CASSPRLGGPSSYEQYF. The CDR3 DNA reads as TGCGCCAGCAGCCCCCGTCTAGGGGGCCCGAGCTCCTACGAGCAGTACTTC.

This clone appeared a single time. Other DNA sequences from this sample encode an identical CDR3 as well. The chain carries TRBV18 and TRBJ2-7; D remains unclear. V gave up 3 bases and J gave up 3 bases, with 6 bases separating them. Germline CDR1 KGHSH, CDR2 LQKENI. CDR3 length: 12 amino acids. The DNA for the CDR3 is TGTGCCAGCTCACCCGACTTCTACGAGCAGTACTTC. It specifies CASSPDFYEQYF. Using reference TRBV18 and TRBJ2-7 for the parts outside the CDR3, the full variable domain is NAGVMQNPRHLVRRRGQEARLRCSPMKGHSHVYWYRQLPEEGLKFMVYLQKENIIDESGMPKERFSAEFPKEGPSILRIQQVVRGDSAAYFCASSPDFYEQYFGPGTRLTVT.

This chain joins TRBV7-9 and TRBJ2-1, with D unresolved. V lost 4 bases to trimming and J lost 0 bases, with 7 bases between them. CDR1 and CDR2 from the germline V gene are SEHNR and FQNEAQ (reference sequence). The CDR3 totals 14 residues. CDR3 amino acids: CASSSTSSYNEQFF. DNA for the CDR3: TGTGCCAGCAGCTCGACAAGCTCCTACAATGAGCAGTTCTTC.

The CDR3: CASSFSGTSYNEQFF. In DNA, the CDR3 is TGTGCCAGCAGTTTTAGCGGGACATCCTACAATGAGCAGTTCTTC. The J gene is TRBJ2-1, the V gene TRBV27; 8 nucleotides match TRBD2. Losses at the gene ends were 3 bases for V and 1 base for J; bases not matched to a gene: 2. Germline V gives CDR1 MNHEY, CDR2 SMNVEV (reference sequence). The CDR3 is made up of 15 amino acids.

The chain joins TRBV2 to TRBJ1-1; TRBD1 aligns across 7 bases. This CDR3 has 14 residues. CDR1 is SNHLY and CDR2 is FYNNEI in the germline V gene. V gave up 3 bases and J gave up 0 bases; unmatched junction bases: 1. The CDR3 spells CASSEGQLNTEAFF. The CDR3, as DNA: TGTGCCAGCAGTGAGGGACAGTTGAACACTGAAGCTTTCTTT.

The chain recombines TRBV5-6 with TRBJ2-3; 10 positions agree with TRBD2. The junction had 7 bases not matched to a gene; V was cut back by 4 bases and J by 2 bases. CDR1 and CDR2 from the germline V gene are SGHDT and YYEEEE. CDR3 length: 16 amino acids. CDR3 sequence: CASSPQTSGATDTQYF. The CDR3 DNA sequence: TGTGCCAGCAGCCCCCAAACTAGCGGGGCCACAGATACGCAGTATTTT.

The rearrangement joins TRBV14 to TRBJ2-1, with D possibly being TRBD1 (6 bases). Germline V gene sequence: CDR1 SGHDN, CDR2 FVKESK. The CDR3 is made up of 16 amino acids. V was clipped by 0 bases and J by 4 bases, with 13 bases between them. Here the CDR3 DNA reads TGTGCCAGCAGCCAAGATGTGGGGGCGCTTTACAATGAGCAGTTCTTC. It yields the protein CASSQDVGALYNEQFF.

V is TRBV5-1 and J is TRBJ2-1, with D hard to call. The CDR3 has 13 amino acids. V was cut by 0 bases and J by 7 bases, with 8 bases left in between. Germline CDR1 and CDR2: SGHRS and YFSETQ. As DNA, the CDR3 is TGCGCCAGCAGCTTGGCTACCGAAAATGAGCAGTTCTTC. Translated, it gives CASSLATENEQFF. The full variable domain, with the rest looked up from reference TRBV5-1 and TRBJ2-1, is KAGVTQTPRYLIKTRGQQVTLSCSPISGHRSVSWYQQTPGQGLQFLFEYFSETQRNKGNFPGRFSGRQFSNSRSEMNVSTLELGDSALYLCASSLATENEQFFGPGTRLTVL.

The V and J genes are TRBV2 and TRBJ2-1; perhaps D is TRBD1 or TRBD2 (6 bases each). This CDR3 is built from 13 residues. Trimming removed 6 bases at V and 4 bases at J, with 10 bases between. Germline values: CDR1 SNHLY, CDR2 FYNNEI. CDR3 bases: TGTGCCAGCAGGGGGGCGGGGTACAATGAGCAGTTCTTC. Protein sequence: CASRGAGYNEQFF.

On this clone itself: Just one base apart from a much larger clone, this may be a read error. At the DNA level, this CDR3 is encoded by other sequences in the same sample as well. The V call is TRBV29-1, the J call TRBJ1-1, with D uncertain. This CDR3 has 13 residues. Germline CDR1 is SQVTM and CDR2 is ANQGSEA. CDR3 in DNA: TGCAGCGTTGCATTTGGTCTGAACACCGAAGCTTTCTTT. As protein: CSVAFGLNTEAFF.

The chain recombines TRBV4-3 with TRBJ2-5; D unresolved. This CDR3 has 14 amino acids. Germline CDR1 is LGHNA and CDR2 is YSLEER. The ends were cut back, 1 base at V and 7 bases at J, with 13 bases in the middle. CDR3: CASSQARTAPTQYF. CDR3 DNA: TGCGCCAGCAGCCAAGCGAGGACGGCCCCGACCCAGTACTTC.

The chain combines TRBV4-3 with TRBJ2-5; D gene unclear. Germline V gene sequence: CDR1 LGHNA, CDR2 YSLEER. This CDR3 has 13 amino acids. Trimming removed 0 bases from V and 4 bases from J, with 6 bases in between. CDR3 bases: TGCGCCAGCAGCCAAGATCATGGAGAGACCCAGTACTTC. Its protein product is CASSQDHGETQYF.

The gene calls are TRBV7-9 and TRBJ1-1; D perhaps matches TRBD1 (5 bases). Trimming left V 4 bases short and J 8 bases short, with 11 bases between. The CDR3 covers 12 residues. CDR1 and CDR2 from the germline V gene are SEHNR and FQNEAQ (reference sequence). CDR3 loop: CASSSRWGEAFF. The CDR3 DNA reads TGTGCCAGCAGCTCAAGGTGGGGCGAAGCTTTCTTT.